The text below deals with one T cell receptor beta chain. Germline values: CDR1 MNHEY, CDR2 SMNVEV (reference sequence). The CDR3 totals 13 residues. V lost 7 bases and J 8 bases, leaving 17 bases between the germline ends. The data derive from a study of T-cell reconstitution after alpha-beta-depleted transplantation in children. Library preparation (for TCRbeta) was performed with unique molecular identifiers. TCRdb reprocessed the PCR reads via MiXCR and lists one record per CDR3 protein. Of around 370,000 distinct CDR3 sequences in the sample, 10% are singletons; the top ten hold 2.4%. V and J are TRBV27 and TRBJ1-1, with D possibly matching TRBD1 (6 bases). The clonotype was recovered from a human donor who donated a stem cell graft to a child with acute lymphoblastic leukemia. This sample comprised PBMCs from the stem cell graft donor, obtained from the stem cell graft. CDR3 region: CASITNQGREAFF. DNA of the CDR3: TGTGCCAGCATCACTAATCAGGGGCGCGAAGCTTTCTTT.